This T cell receptor (beta chain) came from a study of early T cells in non-severe SARS-CoV-2 infection. The length of the CDR3 is 18 residues. The V gene's germline CDR1 is LGHDT and CDR2 YNNKEL (reference sequence). This clonotype was seen at least ten times. Its specificity is not known. A read error may produce the germline difference seen at one junction end. Findings of the study overall: Matching against VDJdb likely underestimated virus-specific expansions, favoring anti-spike CD8.

TCRdb fed the 5' RACE reads into MiXCR, producing one record per CDR3 protein. The repertoire has about 100,000 distinct CDR3 sequences, around an eighth of them found once; the top ten carry around 3%. The material sequenced was whole blood. The receptor comes from an adult who was a healthcare worker with PCR-confirmed SARS-CoV-2 infection or an uninfected control (not recorded which). The rearrangement joins TRBV3-1 to TRBJ2-6; weak D call: TRBD1 (5 bases). The CDR3 sequence is CASSQHPGQSSGANVLIF. In nucleotides, the CDR3 is TGTGCCAGCAGCCAGCACCCTGGACAAAGCTCTGGGGCCAACGTCCTGATTTTC.